The rows below give T cell receptor beta chains drawn from one sample of a study of vaccination and CD4 T cells after COVID-19. These receptors have no known antigen. TCRdb re-analysed the PCR reads in MiXCR, keeping a single row per CDR3 protein. The sample lists more than 9,000 distinct CDR3 sequences, less than 70% occurring once. Sequenced: CD4+ T cells from blood, cultured in vitro. The receptors were gathered from a human donor who had recovered from COVID-19. Each CDR3 is given with its conserved first and last residue. The order of the fields is clone size, V gene, J gene, D gene, CDR3 protein, CDR3 DNA. A D gene is named only where the DNA matches it firmly. Rows may omit the clone size; those that give it use once, few, many or a size class.

abundance: NA
v_gene: TRBV20-1
j_gene: TRBJ2-1
d_gene: TRBD2
CDR3aa: CSARASGASSYNEQFF
CDR3nt: TGCAGTGCTAGAGCTAGCGGGGCGAGCTCCTACAATGAGCAGTTCTTC

abundance: NA
v_gene: TRBV19
j_gene: TRBJ1-2
d_gene: NA
CDR3aa: CASSTDRTYPFGYTF
CDR3nt: TGTGCCAGTAGTACCGACAGGACCTACCCTTTTGGCTACACCTTC

abundance: NA
v_gene: TRBV24-1
j_gene: TRBJ1-5
d_gene: NA
CDR3aa: CATSGNQPQHF
CDR3nt: TGTGCCACCAGTGGCAATCAGCCCCAGCATTTT

abundance: NA
v_gene: TRBV5-1
j_gene: TRBJ1-1
d_gene: TRBD1
CDR3aa: CASSWPADRGEAFF
CDR3nt: TGCGCCAGCAGCTGGCCCGCTGACAGGGGTGAAGCTTTCTTT

abundance: NA
v_gene: TRBV20-1
j_gene: TRBJ2-1
d_gene: NA
CDR3aa: CSARRGFSYNEQFF
CDR3nt: TGCAGTGCCCGACGTGGTTTCTCCTACAATGAGCAGTTCTTC

abundance: NA
v_gene: TRBV30
j_gene: TRBJ2-1
d_gene: NA
CDR3aa: CAWGRTYNEQFF
CDR3nt: TGTGCCTGGGGACGGACATACAATGAGCAGTTCTTC

abundance: NA
v_gene: TRBV5-5
j_gene: TRBJ2-1
d_gene: NA
CDR3aa: CASSLLSSLRDEQFF
CDR3nt: TGTGCCAGCAGCTTGTTGTCATCCCTGAGGGATGAGCAGTTCTTC

abundance: NA
v_gene: TRBV6-5
j_gene: TRBJ1-4
d_gene: NA
CDR3aa: CASSYRTNEKLFF
CDR3nt: TGTGCCAGCAGTTACCGGACTAATGAAAAACTGTTTTTT

abundance: few
v_gene: TRBV27
j_gene: TRBJ2-7
d_gene: NA
CDR3aa: CASSLGPRGSYEQYF
CDR3nt: TGTGCCAGCAGTTTGGGCCCTAGGGGGAGTTACGAGCAGTACTTC

abundance: few
v_gene: TRBV19
j_gene: TRBJ1-5
d_gene: NA
CDR3aa: CASSGQRGNQPQHF
CDR3nt: TGTGCCAGTAGTGGACAGAGGGGCAATCAGCCCCAGCATTTT

abundance: NA
v_gene: TRBV24-1
j_gene: TRBJ2-2
d_gene: TRBD2
CDR3aa: CATSDYPSGRGTGELFF
CDR3nt: TGTGCCACCAGTGATTACCCTAGCGGGAGAGGCACCGGGGAGCTGTTTTTT

abundance: medium-sized
v_gene: TRBV20-1
j_gene: TRBJ1-2
d_gene: NA
CDR3aa: CSAIPRYRDYGYTF
CDR3nt: TGCAGTGCTATCCCCCGGTACAGAGACTATGGCTACACCTTC

abundance: NA
v_gene: TRBV6-1
j_gene: TRBJ1-1
d_gene: NA
CDR3aa: CATSAGGTTEAFF
CDR3nt: TGTGCCACATCTGCGGGGGGGACCACTGAAGCTTTCTTT

abundance: NA
v_gene: TRBV18
j_gene: TRBJ2-7
d_gene: NA
CDR3aa: CASSPRDSIGEQYF
CDR3nt: TGTGCCAGCTCACCGCGGGACAGTATTGGCGAGCAGTACTTC

abundance: NA
v_gene: TRBV5-1
j_gene: TRBJ2-3
d_gene: TRBD1
CDR3aa: CASSLGGQGATDTQYF
CDR3nt: TGCGCCAGCAGCTTGGGAGGACAGGGGGCCACAGATACGCAGTATTTT

abundance: NA
v_gene: TRBV30
j_gene: TRBJ1-6
d_gene: TRBD1
CDR3aa: CAWRTGWDSPLHF
CDR3nt: TGTGCCTGGAGGACAGGGTGGGATTCACCCCTCCACTTT

abundance: NA
v_gene: TRBV7-3
j_gene: TRBJ1-1
d_gene: NA
CDR3aa: CASSLSVSADTEAFF
CDR3nt: TGTGCCAGCAGCTTAAGCGTTTCGGCCGACACTGAAGCTTTCTTT

abundance: NA
v_gene: TRBV15
j_gene: TRBJ2-7
d_gene: NA
CDR3aa: CATSREIREPYEQYF
CDR3nt: TGTGCCACCAGCAGAGAGATCCGGGAACCCTACGAGCAGTACTTC

abundance: NA
v_gene: TRBV20-1
j_gene: TRBJ2-5
d_gene: TRBD1
CDR3aa: CSAPLWTGSKTQYF
CDR3nt: TGCAGTGCTCCCCTATGGACAGGCTCGAAGACCCAGTACTTC

abundance: few
v_gene: TRBV7-3
j_gene: TRBJ2-1
d_gene: TRBD2
CDR3aa: CASSFYSGSLNEQFF
CDR3nt: TGTGCCAGCAGCTTCTATAGCGGGAGTTTAAATGAGCAGTTCTTC

abundance: few
v_gene: TRBV6-1
j_gene: TRBJ2-2
d_gene: NA
CDR3aa: CASRQGLGTGELFF
CDR3nt: TGTGCCAGCAGACAGGGTTTGGGCACCGGGGAGCTGTTTTTT

abundance: NA
v_gene: TRBV20-1
j_gene: TRBJ1-2
d_gene: NA
CDR3aa: CSASVGGVGYGYTF
CDR3nt: TGCAGTGCCTCCGTAGGGGGGGTTGGCTATGGCTACACCTTC

abundance: NA
v_gene: TRBV28
j_gene: TRBJ1-2
d_gene: NA
CDR3aa: CASSSGGGNGYTF
CDR3nt: TGTGCCAGCAGTTCTGGAGGGGGGAATGGCTACACCTTC

abundance: NA
v_gene: TRBV24-1
j_gene: TRBJ1-5
d_gene: NA
CDR3aa: CATRGLNSRDSNQPQHF
CDR3nt: TGTGCCACCCGCGGACTTAACAGTCGGGATAGCAATCAGCCCCAGCATTTT

abundance: NA
v_gene: TRBV19
j_gene: TRBJ1-1
d_gene: NA
CDR3aa: CASSIPGMNTEAFF
CDR3nt: TGTGCCAGTAGTATCCCCGGAATGAACACTGAAGCTTTCTTT

abundance: few
v_gene: TRBV11-2
j_gene: TRBJ2-2
d_gene: NA
CDR3aa: CASSLRTNVGELFF
CDR3nt: TGTGCCAGCAGCCTACGGACTAACGTCGGGGAGCTGTTTTTT

abundance: NA
v_gene: TRBV6-1
j_gene: TRBJ2-7
d_gene: TRBD2
CDR3aa: CASSELAGYEQYF
CDR3nt: TGTGCCAGCAGTGAGCTAGCGGGGTACGAGCAGTACTTC

abundance: NA
v_gene: TRBV28
j_gene: TRBJ2-5
d_gene: NA
CDR3aa: CASVRGRETQYF
CDR3nt: TGTGCCAGCGTGAGGGGCAGGGAGACCCAGTACTTC

abundance: few
v_gene: TRBV25-1
j_gene: TRBJ2-7
d_gene: NA
CDR3aa: CASSEYIGTDSEQYF
CDR3nt: TGTGCCAGCAGTGAATATATTGGGACTGATAGCGAGCAGTACTTC

abundance: NA
v_gene: TRBV5-1
j_gene: TRBJ2-3
d_gene: NA
CDR3aa: CASSFERTDTQYF
CDR3nt: TGCGCCAGCAGCTTCGAACGCACAGATACGCAGTATTTT

abundance: NA
v_gene: TRBV6-2/TRBV6-3
j_gene: TRBJ1-2
d_gene: TRBD1
CDR3aa: CASSSTGTGGATYGYTF
CDR3nt: TGTGCCAGCAGTTCTACCGGGACAGGGGGCGCTACCTATGGCTACACCTTC

abundance: few
v_gene: TRBV20-1
j_gene: TRBJ1-2
d_gene: NA
CDR3aa: CSASLPGEILGGYTF
CDR3nt: TGCAGTGCTAGTCTCCCCGGGGAAATCCTGGGCGGCTACACCTTC

abundance: NA
v_gene: TRBV29-1
j_gene: TRBJ2-2
d_gene: NA
CDR3aa: CSALGHLQDTGELFF
CDR3nt: TGCAGCGCCCTCGGACATTTACAAGACACCGGGGAGCTGTTTTTT

abundance: NA
v_gene: TRBV27
j_gene: TRBJ2-3
d_gene: TRBD2
CDR3aa: CASSARLAGSTDTQYF
CDR3nt: TGTGCCAGCAGTGCTAGACTAGCGGGATCCACAGATACGCAGTATTTT

abundance: NA
v_gene: TRBV7-8
j_gene: TRBJ2-3
d_gene: TRBD2
CDR3aa: CASSRTSDYTDTQYF
CDR3nt: TGTGCCAGTAGCAGAACTAGCGATTACACAGATACGCAGTATTTT

abundance: NA
v_gene: TRBV28
j_gene: TRBJ1-2
d_gene: TRBD1
CDR3aa: CASSQTPGDSYGYTF
CDR3nt: TGTGCCAGCAGTCAAACCCCTGGGGACAGCTATGGCTACACCTTC

abundance: few
v_gene: TRBV15
j_gene: TRBJ2-3
d_gene: NA
CDR3aa: CATSASGTSGDTQYF
CDR3nt: TGTGCCACCAGCGCTTCCGGGACGTCGGGGGATACGCAGTATTTT

abundance: large
v_gene: TRBV11-3
j_gene: TRBJ1-2
d_gene: NA
CDR3aa: CASSFLSDGGYTF
CDR3nt: TGTGCCAGCAGCTTCCTTTCTGACGGGGGCTACACCTTC

abundance: few
v_gene: TRBV20-1
j_gene: TRBJ2-1
d_gene: TRBD2
CDR3aa: CSARDGTSGGGSYNEQFF
CDR3nt: TGCAGTGCTAGAGACGGGACTAGCGGGGGAGGGTCCTACAATGAGCAGTTCTTC

abundance: NA
v_gene: TRBV5-1
j_gene: TRBJ1-5
d_gene: NA
CDR3aa: CASAIDGDQPQHF
CDR3nt: TGCGCCAGCGCAATAGACGGGGATCAGCCCCAGCATTTT

abundance: NA
v_gene: TRBV7-9
j_gene: TRBJ2-7
d_gene: TRBD2
CDR3aa: CASSPAGGTSGRFSYEQYF
CDR3nt: TGTGCCAGCAGCCCGGCGGGGGGGACTAGCGGGAGGTTCTCCTACGAGCAGTACTTC

abundance: NA
v_gene: TRBV20-1
j_gene: TRBJ1-5
d_gene: TRBD1
CDR3aa: CSAQRGQGRQPQHF
CDR3nt: TGCAGTGCCCAAAGGGGACAGGGACGACAGCCCCAGCATTTT

abundance: NA
v_gene: TRBV24-1
j_gene: TRBJ2-1
d_gene: NA
CDR3aa: CATSTPGKKNEQFF
CDR3nt: TGTGCCACCAGTACACCAGGGAAAAAGAATGAGCAGTTCTTC

abundance: NA
v_gene: TRBV30
j_gene: TRBJ1-1
d_gene: NA
CDR3aa: CAWSVGGRAFF
CDR3nt: TGTGCCTGGAGTGTTGGAGGGAGAGCTTTCTTT

abundance: NA
v_gene: TRBV10-3
j_gene: TRBJ1-1
d_gene: TRBD1
CDR3aa: CAISVDRGTEAFF
CDR3nt: TGTGCCATCAGTGTAGACAGGGGCACTGAAGCTTTCTTT

abundance: NA
v_gene: TRBV6-2/TRBV6-3
j_gene: TRBJ2-3
d_gene: TRBD2
CDR3aa: CASTPRSGGARDTQYF
CDR3nt: TGTGCCAGCACTCCGAGGTCCGGGGGGGCCAGAGATACGCAGTATTTT

abundance: NA
v_gene: TRBV6-5
j_gene: TRBJ2-7
d_gene: TRBD2
CDR3aa: CASSYSSAGIYEQYF
CDR3nt: TGTGCCAGCAGTTACTCGTCAGCGGGGATCTACGAGCAGTACTTC

abundance: NA
v_gene: TRBV2
j_gene: TRBJ1-1
d_gene: NA
CDR3aa: CASTLREGANTEAFF
CDR3nt: TGTGCCAGCACCCTCCGGGAGGGCGCGAACACTGAAGCTTTCTTT

abundance: NA
v_gene: TRBV20-1
j_gene: TRBJ2-7
d_gene: TRBD2
CDR3aa: CSAEGGTSGSHSYEQYF
CDR3nt: TGCAGTGCTGAAGGCGGGACTAGCGGGAGCCACTCCTACGAGCAGTACTTC

abundance: NA
v_gene: TRBV11-3
j_gene: TRBJ2-5
d_gene: TRBD2
CDR3aa: CASSLVFPSGGDYSVYQETQYF
CDR3nt: TGTGCCAGCAGCTTAGTTTTCCCTAGCGGGGGCGACTACTCGGTGTACCAAGAGACCCAGTACTTC

abundance: NA
v_gene: TRBV15
j_gene: TRBJ2-5
d_gene: NA
CDR3aa: CATSRVRGGETQYF
CDR3nt: TGTGCCACCAGCAGAGTTAGGGGCGGGGAGACCCAGTACTTC